One and the same sample provided the 11 T cell receptor beta chains below, sequenced in a study of response to subunit inactivated influenza vaccine. From the RT-PCR reads, TCRdb called clonotypes with MiXCR, one entry per CDR3 protein. The sample consists of roughly 500,000 distinct CDR3 sequences, under 30% of them appearing once. The data also belong to a second study, concerning T cells expressing NK-cell markers. That report adds: The authors made TCR beta cDNA libraries by 5'RACE template switching. This switching added a universal primer site and UMIs.

The specimen was CD4+ T cells sorted from PBMCs, collected 11 to 12 days after vaccination. The receptors shown here come from a man aged 45-65 years who received an inactivated influenza vaccine.

The CDR3 DNA reads as TGTGCCAGCAGCAGAGACAGAACCTATTACGAGCAGTACTTC. Translation: CASSRDRTYYEQYF. V usage is TRBV21-1 and J usage is TRBJ2-7. TRBV21-1 is a documented pseudogene. This CDR3 comprises 14 residues.

This clonotype has a handful of counts. The V call is TRBV7-2, the J call TRBJ2-7; 7 nucleotides match TRBD2. The V segment lost 5 bases and the J segment 3 bases; nucleotides outside the gene matches: 13. The CDR3 sequence is 16 residues long. CDR1 SGHTA and CDR2 FQGNSA come from the germline V gene. The DNA of the CDR3 is TGTGCCAGCAGCCACGGGCGGGGCGGGGGTTACTACGAGCAGTACTTC. Translating gives CASSHGRGGGYYEQYF.

The V gene is TRBV12-3 or TRBV12-4, the J gene TRBJ2-3, with D perhaps TRBD1 or TRBD2 (5 bases each). The ends were cut back, 6 bases at V and 1 base at J, with 23 bases in the middle. The CDR3 loop spans 18 amino acids. CDR3 in amino acids: CASSPRGFGGGGTDTQYF. CDR3 DNA sequence: TGTGCCAGCAGCCCCCGTGGATTTGGTGGGGGAGGCACAGATACGCAGTATTTT.

The DNA for the CDR3 is TGCAGTGCTAGATTAGGAAAAGCCCCGAACACCGGGGAGCTGTTTTTT. Residues: CSARLGKAPNTGELFF. This chain connects TRBV20-1 to TRBJ2-2; D ambiguous. Germline CDR1 and CDR2: DFQATT and SNEGSKA (reference sequence). The CDR3 spans 16 residues. V was shortened by 2 bases and J by 0 bases, with 13 bases between the two germline ends.

A few counts support this clonotype. This chain connects TRBV5-1 to TRBJ2-3; 10 positions agree with TRBD2. The V gene end was trimmed by 7 bases and the J gene end by 2 bases; junction bases not matched to a gene: 10. Germline V gives CDR1 SGHRS, CDR2 YFSETQ. This CDR3 comprises 16 residues. The CDR3 DNA reads as TGCGCCAGCTCACAGATCCTAGCGGGAGTCACAGATACGCAGTATTTT. Its protein product is CASSQILAGVTDTQYF.

This clonotype occurred a few times. This chain connects TRBV5-5 to TRBJ1-6; 9 bases line up with TRBD1. The trim removed 3 bases at V and 10 bases at J, leaving 8 bases unmatched. The V gene's germline CDR1 is SGHKS and CDR2 YYEKEE (reference sequence). This CDR3 has 15 amino acids. For the CDR3, the DNA is TGTGCCAGCAGCTCAGGGACAGGGCTTGGATCACCCCTCCACTTT. This encodes CASSSGTGLGSPLHF.

This clonotype has just a few counts. The J gene is TRBJ2-1, the V gene TRBV21-1. TRBV21-1 is tagged as a pseudogene. The CDR3 covers 11 residues. The CDR3 nucleotides read TGTGCCAGCAGCATAAACAATGAGCAGTTCTTC. Protein sequence: CASSINNEQFF.

The chain employs TRBV7-9 and TRBJ2-5; D is ambiguous. Trimming removed 1 base from V and 2 bases from J, with 8 bases in between. Per germline, CDR1 SEHNR and CDR2 FQNEAQ (reference sequence). The CDR3 has 14 amino acids. The CDR3 sequence: CASSLVGLQETQYF. The CDR3 DNA is TGTGCCAGCAGCTTAGTGGGATTACAAGAGACCCAGTACTTC.

A few counts support this clonotype. The genes are TRBV10-3 and TRBJ1-2; TRBD1 matches at 7 bases. V gave up 0 bases and J gave up 3 bases; unmatched junction bases: 7. The CDR3 runs 16 residues. Germline V gene lookup returns CDR1 ENHRY and CDR2 SYGVKD. This chain's CDR3 is CAISESVKGADYGYTF. The CDR3 nucleotides are TGTGCCATCAGTGAGTCGGTGAAGGGGGCGGACTATGGCTACACCTTC.

In its sample, this clonotype was seen a few times. This chain links TRBV9 with TRBJ2-1, with TRBD1 identical over 8 bases. J lost 2 bases, V lost 0 bases, and 4 bases had no gene match. This CDR3 comprises 16 residues. Germline V CDR1 and CDR2: SGDLS, YYNGEE. The CDR3 protein is CASSVGGQVTYNEQFF. The CDR3 DNA sequence: TGTGCCAGCAGCGTAGGGGGACAGGTAACCTACAATGAGCAGTTCTTC. The complete variable domain, with remaining parts taken from reference TRBV9 and TRBJ2-1, reads DSGVTQTPKHLITATGQRVTLRCSPRSGDLSVYWYQQSLDQGLQFLIQYYNGEERAKGNILERFSAQQFPDLHSELNLSSLELGDSALYFCASSVGGQVTYNEQFFGPGTRLTVL.

CDR3 residues: CASSKTSGGAWEQYF. The CDR3 DNA reads TGTGCCAGCAGCAAGACTAGCGGGGGGGCGTGGGAGCAGTACTTC. The J gene is TRBJ2-7, the V gene TRBV7-2; TRBD2 matches at 14 bases. Trimming removed 5 bases from V and 7 bases from J; junction bases left unmatched: 7. Germline V lookup: CDR1 SGHTA, CDR2 FQGNSA. This CDR3 spans 15 amino acids. Together with reference TRBV7-2 and TRBJ2-7, the CDR3 gives the full variable domain: GAGVSQSPSNKVTEKGKDVELRCDPISGHTALYWYRQSLGQGLEFLIYFQGNSAPDKSGLPSDRFSAERTGGSVSTLTIQRTQQEDSAVYLCASSKTSGGAWEQYFGPGTRLTVT.